A single sample gave rise to the 27 T cell receptor beta chains below, sequenced in a study of naive and memory T cell subsets. Overall study results and limits: Naive repertoires, especially CD8, held a few larger clonotypes, possibly memory cells re-expressing CD45RA.

These TCRs are of unknown antigen specificity. Both TRBC1 and TRBC2 were covered by a beta constant-region primer of two equimolar oligonucleotides. Four rounds of PCR amplified the ligated cDNA using nested alpha and beta constant-region primers plus SP2. TCRdb called the UMI-ligation and nested PCR reads again in MiXCR, with one record for every CDR3 protein. The sample carries roughly 100,000 distinct CDR3 sequences, roughly 15% recorded once. Sequences were obtained from naive CD8+ T cells from blood. These receptors were collected from a human donor in good health.

This chain joins TRBV27 and TRBJ1-2, with D hard to call. V was shortened by 5 bases and J by 4 bases, with 11 bases between the two germline ends. CDR1 and CDR2 (germline): MNHEY, SMNVEV (reference sequence). The CDR3 loop spans 13 amino acids. CDR3 in amino acids: CASSPQPSYGYTF. In nucleotides, the CDR3 is TGTGCCAGCAGTCCTCAGCCTTCCTATGGCTACACCTTC.

The rearrangement uses TRBV5-6 and TRBJ2-5; D is ambiguous. Germline loops: CDR1 SGHDT, CDR2 YYEEEE. The CDR3 extends over 13 amino acids. V lost 4 bases, J lost 2 bases, and 9 bases lay in between. CDR3 sequence reads: CASSLDMQETQYF. The CDR3 DNA reads as TGTGCCAGCAGCCTCGACATGCAAGAGACCCAGTACTTC.

This clonotype was picked up a small number of times. This chain joins TRBV7-2 and TRBJ2-3, with D tentatively TRBD1 (6 bases). Germline lookup yields CDR1 SGHTA and CDR2 FQGNSA. The V gene lost 2 bases and the J gene lost 1 base, with 25 bases spanning the gap. The CDR3 runs 20 residues. CDR3 nucleotide sequence: TGTGCCAGCAGCTTATCCCCTCCCCGGGGCACTCCAGGGGGCACAGATACGCAGTATTTT. Translating it yields CASSLSPPRGTPGGTDTQYF.

This clonotype was observed a handful of times. The chain has TRBV9 and TRBJ2-1; D unresolved. Trimming took off 0 bases at V and 10 bases at J, with 14 bases between the two ends. Germline V gives CDR1 SGDLS, CDR2 YYNGEE. The CDR3 contains 14 residues. CDR3 in DNA: TGTGCCAGCAGCGTAGGTGTTAGTTCCGGGGAGCAGTTCTTC. Amino acid sequence: CASSVGVSSGEQFF. Full variable domain (remainder filled in from reference TRBV9 and TRBJ2-1): DSGVTQTPKHLITATGQRVTLRCSPRSGDLSVYWYQQSLDQGLQFLIQYYNGEERAKGNILERFSAQQFPDLHSELNLSSLELGDSALYFCASSVGVSSGEQFFGPGTRLTVL.

The chain has TRBV20-1 and TRBJ2-7, with a possible D match to TRBD2 (6 bases). Trimming pared 1 base from V and 3 bases from J, leaving 16 bases between. Germline CDR1 DFQATT, CDR2 SNEGSKA (reference sequence). The CDR3 has 15 residues. For the CDR3, the DNA is TGCAGTGCTAGAGGGGGGGTTACCGATCGCTACGAGCAGTACTTC. It yields the protein CSARGGVTDRYEQYF.

There are a few counts of this clonotype. The V call is TRBV20-1, the J call TRBJ2-3; perhaps TRBD1 as D (6 bases). Deletions cut 6 bases from V and 0 bases from J, with 16 bases between. Germline CDR1 and CDR2: DFQATT and SNEGSKA (reference sequence). The CDR3 runs to 15 residues. CDR3 sequence: CSASNNRVSTDTQYF. The CDR3 DNA reads as TGCAGTGCCTCGAACAACAGGGTTAGCACAGATACGCAGTATTTT.

This clonotype turned up a few times. The chain joins TRBV4-3 to TRBJ1-2; 10 bases are a match to TRBD1. The V segment lost 0 bases and the J segment 6 bases; nucleotides outside the gene matches: 10. This CDR3 has 17 residues. Germline V CDR1 and CDR2: LGHNA, YSLEER. CDR3 DNA sequence: TGCGCCAGCAGCCAAGAGCCGACAGGGGGCTATACCGATGGCTACACCTTC. Protein: CASSQEPTGGYTDGYTF.

There are a few counts of this clonotype. This rearrangement joins TRBV29-1 to TRBJ2-7, with D tentatively TRBD1 (7 bases). CDR1 and CDR2 (germline): SQVTM, ANQGSEA. Trimming removed 1 base at V and 3 bases at J, with 10 bases between. The CDR3 contains 13 residues. The DNA of the CDR3 is TGCAGCGTTGAAGGACAGGGAGGCTACGAGCAGTACTTC. Translation: CSVEGQGGYEQYF.

This clonotype was detected only a few times. The rearrangement joins TRBV6-6 to TRBJ2-7, with 7 bases that match TRBD1. J gave up 2 bases and V 6 bases, and 13 bases lay outside the gene matches. The length of the CDR3 is 16 residues. The germline V gene encodes CDR1 MNHNY and CDR2 SVGAGI (reference sequence). The CDR3 region is CASSQPTGTEPYEQYF. DNA of the CDR3: TGTGCCAGCAGCCAACCAACCGGGACAGAGCCCTACGAGCAGTACTTC.

The chain joins TRBV20-1 to TRBJ1-2, with TRBD1 identical over 9 bases. The CDR3 has 14 amino acids. Germline V gene sequence: CDR1 DFQATT, CDR2 SNEGSKA (reference sequence). Trimming cost V 2 bases and J 2 bases; bases outside gene matches: 3. CDR3 DNA sequence: TGCAGTGCTAGACGACAGGGGGAGAACTATGGCTACACCTTC. Its protein product is CSARRQGENYGYTF.

This clonotype was seen more than once but under ten times. V and J are TRBV20-1 and TRBJ1-6, with D tentatively TRBD1 (6 bases). Per the germline V gene, CDR1 is DFQATT and CDR2 is SNEGSKA (reference sequence). The CDR3 runs to 15 residues. V was clipped by 5 bases and J by 6 bases, with 17 bases between them. The CDR3, as DNA: TGCAGTGCTTCCCACAGGGTGGGGGTTAATTCACCCCTCCACTTT. Translating gives CSASHRVGVNSPLHF.

This clonotype was seen a few times. This chain links TRBV29-1 with TRBJ2-7; possibly TRBD1 or TRBD2 for D (5 bases each). Germline CDR1 is SQVTM and CDR2 is ANQGSEA. V dropped 7 bases and J dropped 4 bases, with 23 bases sitting between them. This CDR3 spans 15 amino acids. Written as DNA, the CDR3 is TGCAGCGGTCTTGCGCCTACAGGAGGAGTATACGAGCAGTACTTC. Translation gives CSGLAPTGGVYEQYF.

V is TRBV7-9 and J is TRBJ2-5; D is uncertain. V lost 1 base and J 2 bases, leaving 17 bases between the germline ends. The CDR3 consists of 17 residues. Germline V gene lookup returns CDR1 SEHNR and CDR2 FQNEAQ (reference sequence). CDR3 residues: CASSLEWEQTIQETQYF. The CDR3, as DNA: TGTGCCAGCAGCTTAGAATGGGAACAAACAATACAAGAGACCCAGTACTTC. Full variable domain (missing parts from reference TRBV7-9 and TRBJ2-5): DTGVSQNPRHKITKRGQNVTFRCDPISEHNRLYWYRQTLGQGPEFLTYFQNEAQLEKSRLLSDRFSAERPKGSFSTLEIQRTEQGDSAMYLCASSLEWEQTIQETQYFGPGTRLLVL.

This clonotype was observed a few times. The chain combines TRBV6-5 with TRBJ1-2; TRBD1 agrees at 8 bases. The CDR3 is made up of 15 amino acids. Germline V CDR1 and CDR2: MNHEY, SVGAGI. Losses at the gene ends were 9 bases for V and 4 bases for J; bases not matched to a gene: 13. CDR3 coding DNA: TGTGCCAGTCACCGTTCAGGTGGACAGGGCTATGGCTACACCTTC. Translating gives CASHRSGGQGYGYTF.

This clonotype appeared many times. The rearrangement uses TRBV29-1 and TRBJ2-1, with D perhaps TRBD1 (6 bases). CDR3 length: 11 amino acids. The germline V gene has CDR1 SQVTM and CDR2 ANQGSEA. The CDR3 nucleotides read TGCACCATACAGGGAAACAATGAGCAGTTCTTC. Residues: CTIQGNNEQFF.

The sample holds a few counts of this clonotype. The V and J genes are TRBV9 and TRBJ2-1, with TRBD1 as a possible D gene (6 bases). The CDR3 has 15 residues. The V gene lost 3 bases and the J gene lost 6 bases, with 16 bases spanning the gap. Looked up from germline, CDR1 is SGDLS and CDR2 is YYNGEE. The CDR3 protein is CASSAGTQNFNEQFF. In DNA form, the CDR3 reads TGTGCCAGCAGCGCCGGGACACAAAATTTCAATGAGCAGTTCTTC.

The chain has TRBV15 and TRBJ2-3, with D perhaps matching TRBD2 (5 bases). V shed 4 bases and J shed 1 base, with 9 bases lying between them. Germline CDR1 and CDR2: LNHNV and YYDKDF (reference sequence). The length of the CDR3 is 14 residues. CDR3 bases: TGTGCCACCAGCACTAAAGCGGGCACAGATACGCAGTATTTT. Translated, it gives CATSTKAGTDTQYF. Variable domain in full (rest from reference TRBV15 and TRBJ2-3): DAMVIQNPRYQVTQFGKPVTLSCSQTLNHNVMYWYQQKSSQAPKLLFHYYDKDFNNEADTPDNFQSRRPNTSFCFLDIRSPGLGDTAMYLCATSTKAGTDTQYFGPGTRLTVL.

This clonotype was counted a few times. The V gene is TRBV15, the J gene TRBJ1-6, with D uncertain. The germline gives CDR1 LNHNV, CDR2 YYDKDF (reference sequence). This CDR3 region has 14 residues. The ends were cut back, 1 base at V and 11 bases at J, with 12 bases in the middle. The CDR3 DNA reads as TGTGCCACCAGCAGAGCTGAGGGTCTGCCACCCCTCCACTTT. This codes for CATSRAEGLPPLHF. Using reference TRBV15 and TRBJ1-6 for the parts outside the CDR3, the full variable domain is DAMVIQNPRYQVTQFGKPVTLSCSQTLNHNVMYWYQQKSSQAPKLLFHYYDKDFNNEADTPDNFQSRRPNTSFCFLDIRSPGLGDTAMYLCATSRAEGLPPLHFGNGTRLTVT.

The chain is built from TRBV7-2 and TRBJ2-1; 13 bases fit TRBD2. The J segment lost 9 bases and the V segment lost 5 bases, leaving 10 bases of the junction unmatched. This CDR3 spans 16 amino acids. Germline V gene sequence: CDR1 SGHTA, CDR2 FQGNSA. In nucleotides, the CDR3 is TGTGCCAGCAGCGATGGGGGACTAGCGGGAAGTATTGAGCAGTTCTTC. It specifies CASSDGGLAGSIEQFF. Full variable domain (outside the CDR3, taken from reference TRBV7-2 and TRBJ2-1): GAGVSQSPSNKVTEKGKDVELRCDPISGHTALYWYRQSLGQGLEFLIYFQGNSAPDKSGLPSDRFSAERTGGSVSTLTIQRTQQEDSAVYLCASSDGGLAGSIEQFFGPGTRLTVL.

This chain connects TRBV15 to TRBJ2-1; no clear D gene. The CDR3 is made up of 15 amino acids. V shed 0 bases and J shed 6 bases, with 12 bases lying between them. Germline V CDR1 and CDR2: LNHNV, YYDKDF (reference sequence). The CDR3 loop reads CATSRDPGVFNEQFF. In DNA form, the CDR3 reads TGTGCCACCAGCAGAGATCCCGGAGTCTTCAATGAGCAGTTCTTC.

The table lists this clonotype with a few counts. The V gene is TRBV10-3, the J gene TRBJ2-5; perhaps TRBD2 as D (5 bases). Trimming removed 3 bases from V and 5 bases from J, with 10 bases in between. The CDR3 covers 13 residues. The germline CDR1 and CDR2 sequences are ENHRY and SYGVKD. The CDR3 DNA is TGTGCCATCAGTGACAGTTGGAGGGAGACCCAGTACTTC. Its translation: CAISDSWRETQYF.

V is TRBV7-8 and J is TRBJ2-3; D may match TRBD1 or TRBD2 (5 bases each). Germline CDR1 SGHVS, CDR2 FQNEAQ. The CDR3 has 14 amino acids. Between the trimmed V and J ends, which lost 5 bases and 3 bases, there was a span of 12 bases. CDR3 loop: CASSQRGGTDTQYF. The DNA for the CDR3 is TGTGCCAGCAGCCAACGGGGCGGAACAGATACGCAGTATTTT.

The V and J genes are TRBV10-3 and TRBJ2-7; 10 positions match TRBD2. With 3 bases clipped from V and 2 bases from J, the junction kept 7 bases outside the gene matches. The germline gives CDR1 ENHRY, CDR2 SYGVKD. This CDR3 has 16 residues. The CDR3 spells CAISDHGTSETYEQYF. As DNA, the CDR3 is TGTGCCATCAGTGACCACGGGACTAGCGAGACCTACGAGCAGTACTTC.

This clonotype was counted many times. The CDR3 loop reads CASSLATVGRTAYEQYF. For the CDR3, the DNA is TGTGCCAGCAGCTTAGCGACGGTGGGGCGGACTGCCTACGAGCAGTACTTC. The rearrangement links TRBV11-2 to TRBJ2-7; tentatively, D is TRBD1 or TRBD2 (5 bases each). Germline V gives CDR1 SGHAT, CDR2 FQNNGV. V was trimmed by 1 base and J by 2 bases, leaving 18 bases between them. The CDR3 is 17 residues long.

This CDR3 reads CASTQGSEQFF. The CDR3 DNA sequence: TGTGCCAGCACCCAGGGTAGTGAGCAGTTCTTC. The V call is TRBV5-4, the J call TRBJ2-1, with a weak D call TRBD1 (5 bases). Germline assignment: CDR1 SGHNT and CDR2 YYREEE (reference sequence). The CDR3 covers 11 residues. Deletions cut 6 bases from V and 9 bases from J, with 10 bases between.

The V gene is TRBV27, the J gene TRBJ2-7, with D possibly being TRBD2 (6 bases). V gave up 6 bases and J gave up 4 bases, with 13 bases separating them. CDR1 is MNHEY, CDR2 SMNVEV, per germline (reference sequence). This CDR3 is built from 13 residues. The CDR3 spells CASRRGLDYEQYF. For the CDR3, the DNA is TGTGCCAGCAGAAGGGGACTGGATTACGAGCAGTACTTC.

This chain uses TRBV29-1 with TRBJ2-3; TRBD2 aligns across 9 bases. The V gene's germline CDR1 is SQVTM and CDR2 ANQGSEA. The trim removed 7 bases at V and 0 bases at J, leaving 5 bases unmatched. CDR3 length: 14 amino acids. Here the CDR3 reads CSGLAGISTDTQYF. The DNA for the CDR3 is TGCAGCGGCCTAGCGGGGATAAGCACAGATACGCAGTATTTT.